The next 22 T cell receptor beta chains were all read from a single sample in a study of OX40 agonist ivuxolimab in advanced cancers. Assay used: immunoSEQ multiplex PCR; TCRdb lists only in-frame clones, some missing. The sample carries under 75,000 clones, 90% to 95% recorded once. The source material was CD4+ or CD8+ T cells sorted from blood, sampled in a trial of the OX40 agonist ivuxolimab. The receptors shown here come from an adult with an advanced solid tumor such as melanoma, head and neck, liver or kidney cancer.

The V gene is TRBV6-5, the J gene TRBJ2-1; possibly TRBD1 for D (6 bases). V gave up 2 bases and J gave up 7 bases, with 9 bases separating them. This CDR3 region has 13 residues. The V gene's germline CDR1 is MNHEY and CDR2 SVGAGI. The CDR3 here is CASSYLRGNEQFF. CDR3 DNA: TGTGCCAGCAGTTACCTCAGGGGAAATGAGCAGTTCTTC.

There are a few counts of this clone. At the DNA level, this CDR3 is encoded by other sequences in the same sample as well. The V gene is TRBV27, the J gene TRBJ2-7; 8 positions agree with TRBD1. Trimming removed 4 bases from V and 6 bases from J; junction bases left unmatched: 5. This CDR3 contains 13 residues. Germline V CDR1 and CDR2: MNHEY, SMNVEV (reference sequence). The CDR3 nucleotides read TGTGCCAGCAGTTCAGGGACAGGCTCCGAGCAGTACTTC. As protein: CASSSGTGSEQYF.

The chain has TRBV28 and TRBJ2-3; TRBD2 matches 7 bases. CDR1 is MDHEN and CDR2 is SYDVKM in the germline V gene. V lost 2 bases, J lost 0 bases, and 2 bases stayed unmatched. The CDR3 has 15 amino acids. The DNA for the CDR3 is TGTGCCAGCAGTTTACTAGCGGCTAGCACAGATACGCAGTATTTT. Encoded protein: CASSLLAASTDTQYF.

The chain uses TRBV7-9 and TRBJ2-7; TRBD1 agrees at 7 bases. There are 12 residues in the CDR3. CDR1 is SEHNR and CDR2 is FQNEAQ in the germline V gene (reference sequence). V was clipped by 6 bases and J by 6 bases; unmatched bases: 5. The CDR3 loop reads CASSPGGSEQYF. The DNA for the CDR3 is TGTGCCAGCAGTCCAGGGGGATCCGAGCAGTACTTC.

The gene calls are TRBV5-1 and TRBJ2-1, with D maybe TRBD1 (5 bases). V was pared by 1 base and J by 6 bases, with 11 bases between. The V gene's germline CDR1 is SGHRS and CDR2 YFSETQ. CDR3 length equals 14 residues. CDR3 coding DNA: TGCGCCAGCAGCTTGACAGGCAACACCAATGAGCAGTTCTTC. This translates into CASSLTGNTNEQFF.

The chain employs TRBV11-2 and TRBJ2-1, with 9 bases fitting TRBD2. V lost 0 bases to trimming and J lost 2 bases; unmatched junction nucleotides: 14. This CDR3 has 20 amino acids. Germline CDR1 reads SGHAT; CDR2 reads FQNNGV. CDR3 DNA sequence: TGTGCCAGCAGCTTAGACGGAGAACTAGCGGGCCGTTCGGCCTACAATGAGCAGTTCTTC. Translation gives CASSLDGELAGRSAYNEQFF. Complete variable domain (other parts from reference TRBV11-2 and TRBJ2-1): EAGVAQSPRYKIIEKRQSVAFWCNPISGHATLYWYQQILGQGPKLLIQFQNNGVVDDSQLPKDRFSAERLKGVDSTLKIQPAKLEDSAVYLCASSLDGELAGRSAYNEQFFGPGTRLTVL.

V gene TRBV4-3 combines with J gene TRBJ2-2; unclear D gene. The CDR3 runs to 16 residues. Trimming removed 3 bases at V and 0 bases at J, with 11 bases between. Germline V gene data show CDR1 as LGHNA and CDR2 as YSLEER. Here the CDR3 DNA reads TGCGCCAGCAGCCACTCGGGCGTTGCGAACACCGGGGAGCTGTTTTTT. Amino acid sequence: CASSHSGVANTGELFF.

The count of this clone is one. The chain has TRBV7-8 and TRBJ2-7; D gene unclear. The CDR3 totals 14 residues. Germline V lookup: CDR1 SGHVS, CDR2 FQNEAQ. Trimming removed 3 bases at V and 3 bases at J, with 12 bases between. The CDR3 DNA reads TGTGCCAGCAGCTTCGGGCCCTCCGACTACGAGCAGTACTTC. The encoded protein is CASSFGPSDYEQYF. Using reference TRBV7-8 and TRBJ2-7 for the parts outside the CDR3, the full variable domain is GAGVSQSPRYKVAKRGQDVALRCDPISGHVSLFWYQQALGQGPEFLTYFQNEAQLDKSGLPSDRFFAERPEGSVSTLKIQRTQQEDSAVYLCASSFGPSDYEQYFGPGTRLTVT.

Comment on this clone: A much larger clone differs from this one at a single base, so this may be a read error. V usage is TRBV18 and J usage is TRBJ2-7; 9 bases fit TRBD2. This CDR3 has 14 amino acids. Germline lookup yields CDR1 KGHSH and CDR2 LQKENI. J lost 9 bases, V lost 2 bases, and 8 bases had no gene match. The chain's CDR3 is CASSPFQREDGQYF. CDR3 sequence (DNA): TGTGCCAGCTCACCATTCCAGCGGGAGGATGGGCAGTACTTC.

The gene calls are TRBV6-1 and TRBJ2-7; 9 bases agree with TRBD1. There are 13 residues in the CDR3. V lost 4 bases and J lost 4; bases outside the gene matches: 2. The germline CDR1 and CDR2 sequences are MNHNS and SASEGT. The CDR3 DNA sequence: TGTGCCAGCAGTGCAGGGACAGGGTACGAGCAGTACTTC. Protein: CASSAGTGYEQYF.

The rearrangement uses TRBV30 and TRBJ1-5; possible D gene TRBD1, 5 bases. Germline V CDR1 and CDR2: GTSNPN, SVGIG (reference sequence). CDR3 length: 13 residues. The V gene lost 2 bases and the J gene lost 7 bases, with 12 bases spanning the gap. This CDR3 is CAWSLSGMQPQHF. CDR3 DNA sequence: TGTGCCTGGAGTCTGTCAGGGATGCAGCCCCAGCATTTT.

The CDR3 nucleotides are TGCGCCAGCAGCCAAGAAGGACTAGCGGGAGTGGATGGAGATACGCAGTATTTT. Encoded protein: CASSQEGLAGVDGDTQYF. The V and J genes are TRBV4-3 and TRBJ2-3; 13 positions agree with TRBD2. V lost 0 bases and J lost 5; bases outside the gene matches: 8. Per the germline V gene, CDR1 is LGHNA and CDR2 is YSLEER. CDR3 length equals 18 residues.

The chain employs TRBV11-2 and TRBJ2-7; TRBD2 aligns across 10 bases. V lost 4 bases, J lost 6 bases, and 21 bases stayed unmatched. Germline assignment: CDR1 SGHAT and CDR2 FQNNGV. This CDR3 is 19 amino acids long. This chain's CDR3 is CASSSAVSGRDQLRLEQYF. The CDR3 bases are TGTGCCAGCAGCTCAGCAGTCAGCGGGAGGGATCAACTCCGCCTCGAGCAGTACTTC.

The chain employs TRBV28 and TRBJ2-7; 11 bases agree with TRBD2. Germline values: CDR1 MDHEN, CDR2 SYDVKM. With V trimmed by 3 bases and J by 6 bases, 7 bases remained unmatched. The CDR3 spans 15 residues. The CDR3 loop reads CASSLLFGTSGEQYF. In DNA, the CDR3 is TGTGCCAGCAGTTTGTTATTCGGGACTAGCGGCGAGCAGTACTTC.

The V gene is TRBV5-5, the J gene TRBJ2-3, with no clear D. The germline CDR1 and CDR2 sequences are SGHKS and YYEKEE (reference sequence). This CDR3 has 11 residues. Trimming took off 6 bases at V and 0 bases at J, with 2 bases between the two ends. In DNA form, the CDR3 reads TGTGCCAGCACTAGCACAGATACGCAGTATTTT. It translates to CASTSTDTQYF.

This chain joins TRBV9 and TRBJ2-3; the D gene is possibly TRBD2 (6 bases). CDR1 SGDLS and CDR2 YYNGEE come from the germline V gene. The CDR3 spans 15 residues. The V end was cut by 4 bases, the J end by 0 bases, with 12 bases between. This chain's CDR3 is CASSSAGLSTDTQYF. The CDR3 bases are TGTGCCAGCAGCTCTGCGGGGTTGAGCACAGATACGCAGTATTTT. Full variable domain (remainder filled in from reference TRBV9 and TRBJ2-3): DSGVTQTPKHLITATGQRVTLRCSPRSGDLSVYWYQQSLDQGLQFLIQYYNGEERAKGNILERFSAQQFPDLHSELNLSSLELGDSALYFCASSSAGLSTDTQYFGPGTRLTVL.

V and J are TRBV27 and TRBJ2-1, with D possibly TRBD2 on 6 matching bases. V was trimmed by 9 bases and J by 0 bases, leaving 12 bases between them. The germline gives CDR1 MNHEY, CDR2 SMNVEV (reference sequence). This CDR3 comprises 14 residues. As DNA, the CDR3 is TGTGCCAGTGCCCGGGGGAGCTCCTACAATGAGCAGTTCTTC. It is translated as CASARGSSYNEQFF.

The J gene is TRBJ2-1, the V gene TRBV28; TRBD1 matches 10 bases. Germline V gene data show CDR1 as MDHEN and CDR2 as SYDVKM. J gave up 6 bases and V 2 bases, and 4 bases lay outside the gene matches. This CDR3 spans 15 amino acids. CDR3 loop: CASSLRTGGSNEQFF. In nucleotides, the CDR3 is TGTGCCAGCAGTTTAAGGACAGGGGGGAGCAATGAGCAGTTCTTC. The complete variable domain, with remaining parts taken from reference TRBV28 and TRBJ2-1, reads DVKVTQSSRYLVKRTGEKVFLECVQDMDHENMFWYRQDPGLGLRLIYFSYDVKMKEKGDIPEGYSVSREKKERFSLILESASTNQTSMYLCASSLRTGGSNEQFFGPGTRLTVL.

The rearrangement joins TRBV21-1 to TRBJ2-5; the table names TRBD2, a call not compared with the DNA. The J call could be wrong; TRBJ2-7 is a better fit for the DNA end. TRBV21-1 is labeled a pseudogene. CDR3 length equals 16 residues. The CDR3, as DNA: TGTGCCAGCAGCGAGGGACTAGCGGATACATTCTACGAGCAGTACTTC. Protein product: CASSEGLADTFYEQYF.

This rearrangement joins TRBV13 to TRBJ2-1; D unclear. The CDR3 consists of 14 residues. Germline CDR1 PRHDT, CDR2 FYEKMQ (reference sequence). Trimming shortened V by 0 bases and J by 7 bases, and 10 bases separated the two germline ends. DNA of the CDR3: TGTGCCAGCAGCTTAGGGCACCTAGGGAATGAGCAGTTCTTC. Amino acids: CASSLGHLGNEQFF.

The J gene is TRBJ2-2, the V gene TRBV7-9; 10 nucleotides align to TRBD1. CDR3 length: 17 amino acids. The germline V gene encodes CDR1 SEHNR and CDR2 FQNEAQ (reference sequence). Trimming at V came to 4 bases and at J to 3 bases, leaving 8 bases not matched to a gene. The CDR3 protein is CASSSGTGAADTGELFF. The CDR3 DNA follows: TGTGCCAGCAGCTCCGGGACAGGGGCGGCGGACACCGGGGAGCTGTTTTTT.

The chain employs TRBV7-9 and TRBJ2-1; the D gene is possibly TRBD2 (6 bases). Germline loops: CDR1 SEHNR, CDR2 FQNEAQ (reference sequence). There are 15 residues in the CDR3. With 4 bases removed from V and 6 bases from J, the gap between germline ends came to 16 bases. The CDR3 is CASSSGGPTGNEQFF. For the CDR3, the DNA is TGTGCCAGCAGCTCCGGAGGGCCGACGGGCAATGAGCAGTTCTTC.